The TCR beta chain under discussion was sequenced for a study of T cells after yellow fever vaccination (dated by TCRdb to about 2019). At the level of the whole study: The SMART-Seq v4 Ultra Low Input RNA kit was used to prepare libraries from fractions with low cell numbers. To follow T-cell clones before and after both primary and booster YFV17D yellow fever vaccination, bulk TCR alpha and beta repertoires underwent longitudinal sequencing. Two healthy male donors, one aged 18 to 29 and one aged 30 to 40 years, made up the cohort. Bulk PBMC replicates and cell subsets were isolated from blood drawn at multiple timepoints before and after both primary and secondary immunization.

From its cysteine to its phenylalanine, the CDR3 spans 14 amino acids. The sequence is cut down to CDR3 DNA, 42 bases in frame from base 1. The germline V gene specifies SGHTA as CDR1 and FQGNSA as CDR2. For this chain, trimming is 5 bases at the V end and 5 bases at the J end, and the number of junction bases without a gene match is 6. Data came from an Illumina NovaSeq 6000. TCR cDNA was synthesized by 5'RACE template switching, through which a universal primer site and unique molecular identifiers were introduced. cDNA synthesis was primed from both the TCR alpha and TCR beta constant segments. Library amplification involved two PCR steps, and the second step added sample barcodes and sequencing adapters. Libraries were sequenced on Illumina HiSeq 2500 (2x100 bp) or NovaSeq (2x150 bp). For the original study's pipeline: MIGEC handled demultiplexing of reads and collapsing into UMI consensus sequences, while MiXCR performed V(D)J alignment. Clonotypes responding to the vaccine were identified with edgeR on replicate PBMC samples, with the criteria of FDR below 0.01 and a log2 fold change above 5 up to day 15. CD4 or CD8 identity was assigned to each bulk clonotype according to whether the clonotype was present at higher abundance in the sequenced CD4 repertoire or the sequenced CD8 repertoire. TCRdb ran its own pipeline on the public reads, namely fastp trimming at Q25 and MiXCR clone calling, and kept in-frame beta chains. Every CDR3 protein is listed once, alongside the most common genes and DNA of its rows. These V and J calls derive from TCRdb rather than the authors' analysis. The sample records about 340,000 distinct CDR3 sequences, approximately 13% of which are singletons. 3% to 4% of the sample is taken by the ten largest.

In regard to this clonotype: This clone's antigen is unknown. Per-base qualities were not stored, and no clone one base away is much larger.

General study outcomes and caveats: Computational filtering was needed because FACS-sorted repertoires could contain abundant contaminating clonotypes from the bulk population. Most clones expanded after primary vaccination were re-detected after the booster (96% of CD4 and approximately 88% of CD8), suggesting broad memory maintenance. A small fraction of clonotypes showed up in both the CD4 and CD8 compartments, probably as a result of convergent recombination. The study included only two donors, which limits how far the findings can be generalized. Compared with the primary T-cell response, the secondary T-cell response was faster but weaker, reaching its peak on day 5 rather than on day 15.

This specimen's treatment or condition label, per the study, means: live attenuated yellow fever vaccine strain. PBMCs were isolated from peripheral blood using a standard Ficoll-Paque protocol. CD4 and CD8 T-cell fractions were isolated with Dynabeads CD4 and CD8 positive selection kits. TriZol was used to extract RNA from bulk PBMCs, from CD4 and CD8 fractions, and from dextramer-positive and dextramer-negative fractions. This receptor was identified in a man aged 18 to 29 who received the YFV17D yellow fever vaccine. The material sequenced was CD4+ T cells sorted from PBMCs, taken 15 days after the yellow fever booster vaccination. In this chain, TRBV7-2 is recombined with TRBJ2-5; 9 bases in the junction line up with TRBD2. The sequence in DNA is TGTGCCAGCAGCACGGGACTAGCACGGGAGACCCAGTACTTC. Translated, this is CASSTGLARETQYF.